This TCR beta chain was profiled in a study of blood T cell repertoires in COVID-19. About the study: Sources were T cells, B-cell-depleted T cells, or PBMCs; the material itself was cDNA or gDNA.

Germline V gene sequence: CDR1 SGHTA, CDR2 FQGTGA. CDR3 length: 15 amino acids. V was trimmed by 3 bases and J by 0 bases, leaving 9 bases between them. The table came from immunoSEQ multiplex PCR; TCRdb's copy has only in-frame clones and leaves some out. The sample gives under 150,000 clones, 80% to 90% of which show up once; roughly 8% is in the top ten. The source is a human donor with acute or convalescent COVID-19. The donor label of this sample is uncertain. The gene calls are TRBV7-3 and TRBJ1-3; no clear D. The specimen sequenced was peripheral blood. The CDR3 bases are TGTGCCAGCAGCTTGGGCGTAGGCTCTGGAAACACCATATATTTT. It specifies CASSLGVGSGNTIYF.